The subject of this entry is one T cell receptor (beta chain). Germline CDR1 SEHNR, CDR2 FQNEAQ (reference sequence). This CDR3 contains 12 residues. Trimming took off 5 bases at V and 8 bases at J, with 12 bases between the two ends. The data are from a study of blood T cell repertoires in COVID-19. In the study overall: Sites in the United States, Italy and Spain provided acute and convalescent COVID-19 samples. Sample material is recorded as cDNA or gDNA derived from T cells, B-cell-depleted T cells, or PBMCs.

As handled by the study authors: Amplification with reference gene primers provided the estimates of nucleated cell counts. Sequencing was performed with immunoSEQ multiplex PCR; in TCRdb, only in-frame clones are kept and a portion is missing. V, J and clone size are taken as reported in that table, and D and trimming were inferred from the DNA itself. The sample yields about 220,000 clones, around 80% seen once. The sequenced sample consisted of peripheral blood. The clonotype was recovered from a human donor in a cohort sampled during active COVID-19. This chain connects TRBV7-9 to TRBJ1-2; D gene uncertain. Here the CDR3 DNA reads TGTGCCAGCAGCCCCTTAGCGGGGGGCTACACCTTC. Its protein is CASSPLAGGYTF.